One and the same sample provided the 10 T cell receptor beta chains below, sequenced in a study of blood T cell repertoires in COVID-19. Repertoires were generated with immunoSEQ multiplex PCR, while TCRdb's copy carries only in-frame clones and drops some. Here the sample spans over 200,000 clones, roughly 87% being singletons. Sequencing was carried out using peripheral blood. The receptor source for this set is a man aged 40-49 years with active or convalescent COVID-19.

This chain joins TRBV21-1 and TRBJ2-1; the table's D call TRBD2 went unverified against the DNA. TRBV21-1 is flagged as a pseudogene. The CDR3 is 16 amino acids. The CDR3 spells CASSLFGLAGQNEQFF. CDR3 coding DNA: TGTGCCAGCAGCTTATTCGGACTAGCGGGGCAAAATGAGCAGTTCTTC.

The rearrangement joins TRBV19 to TRBJ2-7, with 7 bases fitting TRBD1. In germline, CDR1 is LNHDA, CDR2 SQIVND (reference sequence). The CDR3 runs 17 residues. The junction had 11 bases not matched to a gene; V was cut back by 3 bases and J by 0 bases. The CDR3 DNA is TGTGCCAGTAGTATGAGGAGTGGGGACAGAAGCTCCTACGAGCAGTACTTC. Residues: CASSMRSGDRSSYEQYF.

The chain employs TRBV28 and TRBJ2-4, with 8 bases that match TRBD1. The CDR3 totals 13 residues. J was trimmed by 13 bases and V by 7 bases; bases with no gene match: 12. CDR1 is MDHEN, CDR2 SYDVKM, per germline. The CDR3 loop is CASNLRRGRNQYF. As DNA, the CDR3 is TGTGCCAGCAACCTCCGCAGGGGGCGTAACCAGTACTTC. Drawing the rest from reference TRBV28 and TRBJ2-4, the complete variable domain is DVKVTQSSRYLVKRTGEKVFLECVQDMDHENMFWYRQDPGLGLRLIYFSYDVKMKEKGDIPEGYSVSREKKERFSLILESASTNQTSMYLCASNLRRGRNQYFGAGTRLSVL.

V gene TRBV28 combines with J gene TRBJ1-1; 8 bases are shared with TRBD1. The CDR3 is made up of 14 amino acids. V dropped 3 bases and J dropped 4; count of bases not matched to a gene: 4. The germline gives CDR1 MDHEN, CDR2 SYDVKM. This CDR3 reads CASSLTGEVTEAFF. As DNA, the CDR3 is TGTGCCAGCAGTTTGACAGGGGAGGTCACTGAAGCTTTCTTT.

The J gene is TRBJ2-5, the V gene TRBV5-1; a weak D match, TRBD1 (5 bases). V dropped 6 bases and J dropped 2 bases, with 5 bases sitting between them. The CDR3 totals 11 residues. Germline lookup yields CDR1 SGHRS and CDR2 YFSETQ. CDR3 nucleotides: TGCGCCAGCAAGGGGCAAGAGACCCAGTACTTC. It codes for CASKGQETQYF.

The J gene is TRBJ1-1, the V gene TRBV6-5, with 7 bases matching TRBD1. The CDR3 is 14 amino acids. CDR1 and CDR2 from the germline V gene are MNHEY and SVGAGI. J gave up 5 bases and V 0 bases, and 3 bases lay outside the gene matches. In DNA form, the CDR3 reads TGTGCCAGCAGTTACTCCGGGACAGTTACTGAAGCTTTCTTT. Translation: CASSYSGTVTEAFF.

The sample holds one count of this clone. The CDR3 bases are TGTGCCAGCAGTGACTCATATACAGATACGCAGTATTTT. Encoded protein: CASSDSYTDTQYF. V usage is TRBV6-4 and J usage is TRBJ2-3; D is uncertain. The CDR3 has 13 residues. V gave up 0 bases and J gave up 3 bases, with 4 bases separating them. Germline CDR1 is MRHNA and CDR2 is SNTAGT.

This chain joins TRBV15 and TRBJ2-3, with D perhaps TRBD1 (5 bases). Germline loops: CDR1 LNHNV, CDR2 YYDKDF (reference sequence). The ends were cut back, 0 bases at V and 1 base at J, with 8 bases in the middle. The CDR3 has 15 amino acids. The CDR3 nucleotides are TGTGCCACCAGCAGAGATGACAGCGGCACAGATACGCAGTATTTT. Protein: CATSRDDSGTDTQYF.

With respect to this clone: Other DNA sequences in this specimen translate into the identical CDR3. The chain couples TRBV3-1 (or the pseudogene TRBV3-2) to TRBJ2-2; no definite D call. Trimming stripped 1 base from V and 1 base from J, with 7 bases between. Germline V gene lookup returns CDR1 LGHDT and CDR2 YNNKEL (reference sequence). The CDR3 is 15 residues long. CDR3 DNA sequence: TGTGCCAGCAGCCAAGGGCAGGAGAACACCGGGGAGCTGTTTTTT. Translated: CASSQGQENTGELFF.

The CDR3 DNA is TGCGCCAGCAGCTTGTATACAGATACGCAGTATTTT. This sequence encodes CASSLYTDTQYF. The gene calls are TRBV5-1 and TRBJ2-3; unclear D gene. V gave up 1 base and J gave up 3 bases, with 3 bases separating them. This CDR3 region has 12 residues. CDR1 and CDR2 (germline): SGHRS, YFSETQ.